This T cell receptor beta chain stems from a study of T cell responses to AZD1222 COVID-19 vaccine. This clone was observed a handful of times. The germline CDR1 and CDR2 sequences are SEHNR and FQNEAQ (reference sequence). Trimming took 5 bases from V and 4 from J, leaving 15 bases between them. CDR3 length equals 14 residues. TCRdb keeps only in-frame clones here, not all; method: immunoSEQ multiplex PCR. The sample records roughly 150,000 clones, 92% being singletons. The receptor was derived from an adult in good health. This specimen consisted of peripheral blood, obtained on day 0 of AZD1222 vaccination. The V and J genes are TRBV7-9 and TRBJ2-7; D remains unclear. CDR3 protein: CASSDFPTDYEQYF. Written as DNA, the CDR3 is TGTGCCAGCAGCGACTTCCCGACGGATTACGAGCAGTACTTC.